This TCR beta chain was identified in a study of control samples from healthy donors and cancer patients. Sequencing used immunoSEQ multiplex PCR; TCRdb keeps in-frame clones, though not all of them. The data contain around 48,000 clones, over 90% of them singletons. Losses at the gene ends were 5 bases for V and 6 bases for J; bases not matched to a gene: 6. The CDR3 is 13 residues long. CDR1 and CDR2 (germline): LNHDA, SQIVND (reference sequence). The J gene is TRBJ1-2, the V gene TRBV19, with 7 bases fitting TRBD1. Sequencing used PBMCs. The sequence was collected from a woman aged 50 to 60 with head and neck cancer. CDR3 nucleotide sequence: TGTGCCAGTAGTTGGGGGACAGCAGATGGCTACACCTTC. It encodes CASSWGTADGYTF.